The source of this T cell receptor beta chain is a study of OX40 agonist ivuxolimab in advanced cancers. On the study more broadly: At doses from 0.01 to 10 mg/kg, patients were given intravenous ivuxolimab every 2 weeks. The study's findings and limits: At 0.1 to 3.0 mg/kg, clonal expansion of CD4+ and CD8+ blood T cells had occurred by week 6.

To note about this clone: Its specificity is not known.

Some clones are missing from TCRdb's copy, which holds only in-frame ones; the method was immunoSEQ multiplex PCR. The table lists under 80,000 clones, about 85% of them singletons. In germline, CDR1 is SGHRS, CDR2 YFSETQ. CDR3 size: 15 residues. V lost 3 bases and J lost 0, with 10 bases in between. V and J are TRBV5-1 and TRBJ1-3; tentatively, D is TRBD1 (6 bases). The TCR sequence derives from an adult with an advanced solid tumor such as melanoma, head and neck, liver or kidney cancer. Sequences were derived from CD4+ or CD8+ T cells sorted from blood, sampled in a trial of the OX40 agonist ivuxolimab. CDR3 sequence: CASSSRGGSGNTIYF. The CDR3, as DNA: TGCGCCAGCAGCTCCAGGGGAGGCTCTGGAAACACCATATATTTT. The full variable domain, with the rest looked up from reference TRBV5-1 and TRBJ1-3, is KAGVTQTPRYLIKTRGQQVTLSCSPISGHRSVSWYQQTPGQGLQFLFEYFSETQRNKGNFPGRFSGRQFSNSRSEMNVSTLELGDSALYLCASSSRGGSGNTIYFGEGSWLTVV.